The rows below give T cell receptor beta chains drawn from one sample of a study of molecular identifiers for immune sequencing clone quantification. TCRdb recomputed calls from the PCR reads with MiXCR, one row per CDR3 protein. The table includes 300,000 to 400,000 distinct CDR3 sequences, about a fifth detected once. What was sequenced was naive CD8+ T cells from blood, with Jurkat cell RNA spiked in. These receptors were obtained from a human donor in good health. Some libraries in this study had Jurkat cell RNA spiked in. CDR3s include the opening cysteine and the closing phenylalanine or tryptophan. The D gene is left open where the match is weak. Clone sizes are given selectively: once, few, many, or a class where the clone is expanded.

v_call: TRBV27
j_call: TRBJ2-5
clone_size: .
d_call: TRBD1
cdr3_aa: CASRTGGKETQYF
cdr3_nt: TGTGCCAGCAGAACAGGGGGGAAAGAGACCCAGTACTTC

v_call: TRBV5-5
j_call: TRBJ2-5
clone_size: many
d_call: .
cdr3_aa: CASSSWTVQETQYF
cdr3_nt: TGTGCCAGCAGCTCCTGGACAGTCCAAGAGACCCAGTACTTC

v_call: TRBV10-3
j_call: TRBJ1-1
clone_size: .
d_call: .
cdr3_aa: CAISDSSGPLEAFF
cdr3_nt: TGTGCCATCAGTGATAGTTCAGGGCCTCTTGAAGCTTTCTTT

v_call: TRBV25-1
j_call: TRBJ1-1
clone_size: many
d_call: .
cdr3_aa: CASSEGRDGVRDTEAFF
cdr3_nt: TGTGCCAGCAGTGAGGGGAGGGACGGCGTTCGGGACACTGAAGCTTTCTTT

v_call: TRBV10-3
j_call: TRBJ2-3
clone_size: .
d_call: TRBD1
cdr3_aa: CAISKTGNLPDTQYF
cdr3_nt: TGTGCCATCAGTAAGACAGGGAATCTCCCAGATACGCAGTATTTT

v_call: TRBV4-3
j_call: TRBJ1-5
clone_size: many
d_call: .
cdr3_aa: CASSQDFDNQPQHF
cdr3_nt: TGCGCCAGCAGCCAAGATTTCGACAATCAGCCCCAGCATTTT

v_call: TRBV15
j_call: TRBJ1-2
clone_size: many
d_call: .
cdr3_aa: CATSPWQGHGYTF
cdr3_nt: TGTGCCACCAGCCCATGGCAGGGTCATGGCTACACCTTC

v_call: TRBV2
j_call: TRBJ1-1
clone_size: many
d_call: .
cdr3_aa: CASSEAIGGRGEAFF
cdr3_nt: TGTGCCAGCAGTGAAGCAATAGGGGGGAGGGGTGAAGCTTTCTTT

v_call: TRBV28
j_call: TRBJ2-1
clone_size: many
d_call: .
cdr3_aa: CASRDEGFWNEQFF
cdr3_nt: TGTGCCAGCAGAGACGAAGGGTTTTGGAATGAGCAGTTCTTC

v_call: TRBV7-8
j_call: TRBJ2-5
clone_size: many
d_call: TRBD2
cdr3_aa: CASSKLLRPGLAGRTQETQYF
cdr3_nt: TGTGCCAGCAGCAAACTGCTTAGGCCGGGACTAGCGGGACGAACCCAAGAGACCCAGTACTTC

v_call: TRBV3-1
j_call: TRBJ2-1
clone_size: .
d_call: TRBD2
cdr3_aa: CASSQDPRGGPYNEQFF
cdr3_nt: TGTGCCAGCAGCCAAGATCCCCGCGGGGGGCCCTACAATGAGCAGTTCTTC

v_call: TRBV10-3
j_call: TRBJ2-5
clone_size: .
d_call: .
cdr3_aa: CAISESVGQETQYF
cdr3_nt: TGTGCCATCAGTGAGTCGGTGGGCCAAGAGACCCAGTACTTC

v_call: TRBV6-6
j_call: TRBJ2-1
clone_size: many
d_call: .
cdr3_aa: CASRTTGYNEQFF
cdr3_nt: TGTGCCAGCAGAACAACAGGGTACAATGAGCAGTTCTTC

v_call: TRBV7-9
j_call: TRBJ2-1
clone_size: few
d_call: .
cdr3_aa: CASSLGAGVSTYNEQFF
cdr3_nt: TGTGCCAGCAGCTTAGGAGCCGGGGTCTCCACCTACAATGAGCAGTTCTTC

v_call: TRBV29-1
j_call: TRBJ2-7
clone_size: many
d_call: TRBD2
cdr3_aa: CSAGEGDYEQYF
cdr3_nt: TGCAGCGCCGGGGAGGGCGACTACGAGCAGTACTTC

v_call: TRBV7-9
j_call: TRBJ2-2
clone_size: many
d_call: .
cdr3_aa: CASSPRVSGELFF
cdr3_nt: TGTGCCAGCAGCCCCCGTGTGAGCGGGGAGCTGTTTTTT

v_call: TRBV20-1
j_call: TRBJ1-5
clone_size: many
d_call: .
cdr3_aa: CSARDLAAGNDQPQHF
cdr3_nt: TGCAGTGCTAGAGATCTGGCTGCAGGGAATGATCAGCCCCAGCATTTT

v_call: TRBV7-8
j_call: TRBJ2-3
clone_size: many
d_call: .
cdr3_aa: CASSLAGRGRTDTQYF
cdr3_nt: TGTGCCAGCAGCTTAGCGGGACGGGGGCGCACAGATACGCAGTATTTT

v_call: TRBV12-3/TRBV12-4
j_call: TRBJ2-3
clone_size: many
d_call: .
cdr3_aa: CASSPPPDTTSTDTQYF
cdr3_nt: TGTGCCAGCAGTCCCCCGCCGGACACCACTAGCACAGATACGCAGTATTTT

v_call: TRBV5-4
j_call: TRBJ2-7
clone_size: many
d_call: TRBD2
cdr3_aa: CASSLGTSGSEQYF
cdr3_nt: TGTGCCAGCAGCCTAGGGACTAGCGGGAGTGAGCAGTACTTC

v_call: TRBV9
j_call: TRBJ1-2
clone_size: many
d_call: TRBD1
cdr3_aa: CASSVGDRGVGYTF
cdr3_nt: TGTGCCAGCAGCGTAGGGGACAGGGGCGTGGGCTACACCTTC

v_call: TRBV20-1
j_call: TRBJ1-4
clone_size: few
d_call: .
cdr3_aa: CSARDNEGPEKLFF
cdr3_nt: TGCAGTGCTAGAGATAACGAGGGGCCTGAAAAACTGTTTTTT

v_call: TRBV9
j_call: TRBJ2-7
clone_size: many
d_call: TRBD2
cdr3_aa: CASSGSGGLNEQYF
cdr3_nt: TGTGCCAGCAGCGGAAGCGGGGGTTTGAACGAGCAGTACTTC

v_call: TRBV3-1
j_call: TRBJ2-7
clone_size: .
d_call: TRBD2
cdr3_aa: CASSQGFLAEVEQYF
cdr3_nt: TGTGCCAGCAGCCAAGGTTTTCTAGCGGAGGTTGAGCAGTACTTC

v_call: TRBV27
j_call: TRBJ1-1
clone_size: few
d_call: .
cdr3_aa: CASRSQGHGTEAFF
cdr3_nt: TGTGCCAGCAGATCCCAGGGGCACGGCACTGAAGCTTTCTTT

v_call: TRBV29-1
j_call: TRBJ2-3
clone_size: many
d_call: TRBD1
cdr3_aa: CSVATGVDTQYF
cdr3_nt: TGCAGCGTTGCCACAGGGGTAGATACGCAGTATTTT

v_call: TRBV27
j_call: TRBJ2-3
clone_size: .
d_call: TRBD2
cdr3_aa: CASSYLSGGSSDTQYF
cdr3_nt: TGTGCCAGCAGTTACCTCAGCGGGGGCAGTTCAGATACGCAGTATTTT

v_call: TRBV29-1
j_call: TRBJ1-1
clone_size: many
d_call: .
cdr3_aa: CSVDEGWSGRDTEAFF
cdr3_nt: TGCAGCGTTGATGAGGGATGGTCGGGTCGTGACACTGAAGCTTTCTTT

v_call: TRBV28
j_call: TRBJ2-7
clone_size: many
d_call: TRBD1
cdr3_aa: CASSLSAGQGLDEQYF
cdr3_nt: TGTGCCAGCAGTTTATCAGCGGGACAGGGCCTCGACGAGCAGTACTTC

v_call: TRBV4-3
j_call: TRBJ2-2
clone_size: many
d_call: .
cdr3_aa: CASSQEDTLTGELFF
cdr3_nt: TGCGCCAGCAGCCAAGAGGACACCTTAACCGGGGAGCTGTTTTTT

v_call: TRBV7-9
j_call: TRBJ1-5
clone_size: many
d_call: .
cdr3_aa: CASSEDTYQPQHF
cdr3_nt: TGTGCCAGCAGCGAGGACACATATCAGCCCCAGCATTTT

v_call: TRBV5-1
j_call: TRBJ2-5
clone_size: many
d_call: .
cdr3_aa: CASTEVGQETQYF
cdr3_nt: TGCGCCAGCACCGAGGTGGGCCAAGAGACCCAGTACTTC

v_call: TRBV27
j_call: TRBJ1-5
clone_size: many
d_call: .
cdr3_aa: CASSLKAGNQPQHF
cdr3_nt: TGTGCCAGCAGTTTAAAAGCGGGCAATCAGCCCCAGCATTTT

v_call: TRBV7-2
j_call: TRBJ2-7
clone_size: many
d_call: TRBD1
cdr3_aa: CASSFQDRGYEQYF
cdr3_nt: TGTGCCAGCAGCTTCCAGGACAGGGGGTACGAGCAGTACTTC

v_call: TRBV7-9
j_call: TRBJ1-6
clone_size: few
d_call: TRBD1
cdr3_aa: CASSFRDRVSLDNSPLHF
cdr3_nt: TGTGCCAGCAGCTTCCGGGACAGGGTTTCCCTAGATAATTCACCCCTCCACTTT

v_call: TRBV10-2
j_call: TRBJ2-7
clone_size: few
d_call: .
cdr3_aa: CASSDLGPKAYEQYF
cdr3_nt: TGCGCCAGCAGTGACTTAGGTCCGAAAGCCTACGAGCAGTACTTC

v_call: TRBV30
j_call: TRBJ2-1
clone_size: many
d_call: .
cdr3_aa: CAWSEPPEGYNEQFF
cdr3_nt: TGTGCCTGGAGTGAACCCCCGGAAGGTTACAATGAGCAGTTCTTC

v_call: TRBV7-6
j_call: TRBJ2-3
clone_size: many
d_call: TRBD2
cdr3_aa: CASSLEGLSLDTQYF
cdr3_nt: TGTGCCAGCAGCTTAGAGGGACTATCCTTAGATACGCAGTATTTT

v_call: TRBV20-1
j_call: TRBJ2-7
clone_size: many
d_call: TRBD2
cdr3_aa: CSARTSGGYEQYF
cdr3_nt: TGCAGTGCACGGACTAGCGGGGGCTACGAGCAGTACTTC

v_call: TRBV20-1
j_call: TRBJ2-1
clone_size: .
d_call: TRBD2
cdr3_aa: CSARVFRDYYNEQFF
cdr3_nt: TGCAGTGCTAGAGTCTTCCGGGACTACTACAATGAGCAGTTCTTC

v_call: TRBV4-3
j_call: TRBJ1-5
clone_size: few
d_call: .
cdr3_aa: CASSQDRDGYQPQHF
cdr3_nt: TGCGCCAGCAGCCAAGACAGGGATGGTTATCAGCCCCAGCATTTT

v_call: TRBV30
j_call: TRBJ1-4
clone_size: few
d_call: .
cdr3_aa: CAWSFMTGHNEKLFF
cdr3_nt: TGTGCCTGGAGTTTCATGACAGGTCATAATGAAAAACTGTTTTTT

v_call: TRBV7-2
j_call: TRBJ2-7
clone_size: many
d_call: .
cdr3_aa: CASSFGRTGYEQYF
cdr3_nt: TGTGCCAGCAGCTTCGGACGTACGGGCTACGAGCAGTACTTC

v_call: TRBV12-3/TRBV12-4
j_call: TRBJ1-2
clone_size: .
d_call: .
cdr3_aa: CASKKGLSVYHGYTF
cdr3_nt: TGTGCCAGCAAGAAGGGTCTTAGCGTCTACCATGGCTACACCTTC